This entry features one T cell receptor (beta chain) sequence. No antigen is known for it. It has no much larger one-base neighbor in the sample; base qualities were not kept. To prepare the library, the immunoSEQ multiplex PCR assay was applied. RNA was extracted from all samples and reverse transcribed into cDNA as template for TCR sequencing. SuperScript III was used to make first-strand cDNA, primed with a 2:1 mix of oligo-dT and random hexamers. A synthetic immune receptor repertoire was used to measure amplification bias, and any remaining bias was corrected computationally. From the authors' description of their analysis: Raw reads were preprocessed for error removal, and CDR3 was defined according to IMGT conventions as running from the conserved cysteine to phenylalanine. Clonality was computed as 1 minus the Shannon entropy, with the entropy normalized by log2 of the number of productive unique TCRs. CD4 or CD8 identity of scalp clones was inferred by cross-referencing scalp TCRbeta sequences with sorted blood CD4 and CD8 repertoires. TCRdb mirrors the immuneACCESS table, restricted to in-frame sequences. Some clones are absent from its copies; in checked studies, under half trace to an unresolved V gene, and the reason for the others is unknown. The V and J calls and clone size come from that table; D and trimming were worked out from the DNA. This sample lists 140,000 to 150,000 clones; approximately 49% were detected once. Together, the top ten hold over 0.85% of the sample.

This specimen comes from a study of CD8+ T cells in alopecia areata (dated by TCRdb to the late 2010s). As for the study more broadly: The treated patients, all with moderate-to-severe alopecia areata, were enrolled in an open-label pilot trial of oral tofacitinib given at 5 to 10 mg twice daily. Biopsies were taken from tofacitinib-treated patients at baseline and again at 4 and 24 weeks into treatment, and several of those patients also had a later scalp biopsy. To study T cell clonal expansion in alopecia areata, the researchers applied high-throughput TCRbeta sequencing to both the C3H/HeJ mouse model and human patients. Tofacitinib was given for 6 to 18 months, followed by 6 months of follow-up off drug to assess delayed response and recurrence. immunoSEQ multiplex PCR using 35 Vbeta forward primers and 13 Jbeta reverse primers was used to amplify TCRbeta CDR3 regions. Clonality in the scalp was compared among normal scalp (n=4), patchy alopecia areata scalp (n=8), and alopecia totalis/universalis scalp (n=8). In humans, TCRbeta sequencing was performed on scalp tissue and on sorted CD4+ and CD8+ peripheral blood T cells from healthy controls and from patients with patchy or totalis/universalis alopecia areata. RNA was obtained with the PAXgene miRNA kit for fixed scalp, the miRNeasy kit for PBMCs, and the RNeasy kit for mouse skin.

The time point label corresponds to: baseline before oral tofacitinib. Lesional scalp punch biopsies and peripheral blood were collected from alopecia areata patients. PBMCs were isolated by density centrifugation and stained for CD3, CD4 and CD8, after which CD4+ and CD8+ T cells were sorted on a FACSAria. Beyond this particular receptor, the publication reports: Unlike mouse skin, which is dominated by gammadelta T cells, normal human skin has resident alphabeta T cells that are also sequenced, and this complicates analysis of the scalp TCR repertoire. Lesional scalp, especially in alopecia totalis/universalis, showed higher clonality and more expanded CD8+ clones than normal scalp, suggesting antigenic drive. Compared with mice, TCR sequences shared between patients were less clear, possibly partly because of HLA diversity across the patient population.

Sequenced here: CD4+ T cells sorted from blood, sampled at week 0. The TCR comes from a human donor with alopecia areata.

The DNA reads TGTGCCAGCAGTCCCCTGGGACTAGCGGGCAGCTACCGCCATGAGCAGTTCTTC. This codes for CASSPLGLAGSYRHEQFF. The V gene is TRBV27 and the J gene is TRBJ2-1, and 12 junctional nucleotides match TRBD2. CDR1 MNHEY and CDR2 SMNVEV were looked up in the germline V gene (reference sequence). Clipping removes 5 bases from V and 8 bases from J, with 16 as the unmatched junction base count. The CDR3 goes from the cysteine to the phenylalanine over 18 residues. Just the 54-base CDR3 DNA is kept, in frame starting at base 1.